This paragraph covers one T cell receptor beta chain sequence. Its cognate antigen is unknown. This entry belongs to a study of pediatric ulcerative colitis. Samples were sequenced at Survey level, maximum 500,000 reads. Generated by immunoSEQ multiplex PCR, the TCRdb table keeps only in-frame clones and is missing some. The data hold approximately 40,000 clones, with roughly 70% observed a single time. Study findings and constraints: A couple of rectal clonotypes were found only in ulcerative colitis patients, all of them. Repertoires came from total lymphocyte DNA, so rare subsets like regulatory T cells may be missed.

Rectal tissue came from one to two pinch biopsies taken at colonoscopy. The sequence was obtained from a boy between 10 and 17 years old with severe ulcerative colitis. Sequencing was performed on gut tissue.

The CDR3 nucleotides are TGTGCCAGCAGCCCCTGGGAACCCCTGGATGAAAAACTGTTTTTT. This sequence encodes CASSPWEPLDEKLFF. The chain recombines TRBV7-9 with TRBJ1-4; D gene uncertain. The V gene's germline CDR1 is SEHNR and CDR2 FQNEAQ (reference sequence). V shed 5 bases and J shed 6 bases, with 16 bases lying between them. This CDR3 spans 15 amino acids.